This TCR beta chain derives from a study of blood T cells in healthy people across ages. Per-sample yields of isolated PBMCs were at least 6 million. This CDR3 region has 17 residues. The junction had 10 bases not matched to a gene; V was cut back by 0 bases and J by 2 bases. CDR1 and CDR2 from the germline V gene are SGHRS and YFSETQ. A sample-barcoded 5' primer and a J-beta primer mix were used in a second PCR of roughly 6 to 12 cycles. TCRdb analysed the 5' RACE reads with MiXCR anew, one entry per CDR3 protein. The sample carries 780,000 or so distinct CDR3 sequences, about 53% recorded once. The chain carries TRBV5-1 and TRBJ1-1; 7 bases match TRBD1. The receptor comes from a man older than 75 in good health. The specimen sequenced was blood. The CDR3 DNA sequence: TGCGCCAGCAGCTTGGAAGGGGGCGCGAATGTCAACACTGAAGCTTTCTTT. It is translated as CASSLEGGANVNTEAFF.